These 17 T cell receptor beta chains came from one sample sequenced in a study of radiotherapy plus CTLA-4 blockade in lung cancer. Assay used: immunoSEQ multiplex PCR; TCRdb lists only in-frame clones, some missing. Of about 38,000 clones in the sample, about 86% are singletons; the top ten hold 20% to 25%. The sequencing here drew on peripheral blood, taken from a patient treated with radiotherapy plus ipilimumab. Receptors were obtained from a human donor with non-small cell lung cancer whose response to radiotherapy plus ipilimumab could not be evaluated.

The V and J genes are TRBV14 and TRBJ1-1; D may be TRBD1 (5 bases). V was shortened by 3 bases and J by 0 bases, with 23 bases between the two germline ends. CDR3 length: 19 residues. CDR1 is SGHDN and CDR2 is FVKESK in the germline V gene. This CDR3 is CASSHNSGSRRTMNTEAFF. The CDR3 DNA follows: TGTGCCAGCAGCCATAACTCAGGGTCCCGAAGAACTATGAACACTGAAGCTTTCTTT.

This clone was recorded once. As DNA, the CDR3 is TGTGCCAGTAGTACCGTTGTCCGCGGGGGGACCTACGAGCAGTACTTC. Its protein is CASSTVVRGGTYEQYF. The chain employs TRBV19 and TRBJ2-7, with 8 nucleotides matching TRBD2. The V gene's germline CDR1 is LNHDA and CDR2 SQIVND (reference sequence). The CDR3 consists of 16 residues. V lost 4 bases to trimming and J lost 2 bases; unmatched junction nucleotides: 10.

J is TRBJ2-1 and V is TRBV4-1; maybe TRBD2 (7 bases). The CDR3 spans 15 residues. V shed 2 bases and J shed 9 bases, with 17 bases lying between them. Germline CDR1 and CDR2: MGHRA and YSYEKL. CDR3 protein: CASSQWGGAFGEQFF. The CDR3 DNA reads as TGCGCCAGCAGCCAATGGGGGGGGGCGTTTGGTGAGCAGTTCTTC.

The V gene is TRBV19, the J gene TRBJ2-1; TRBD2 matches 14 bases. Germline CDR1 LNHDA, CDR2 SQIVND (reference sequence). V dropped 5 bases and J dropped 4; count of bases not matched to a gene: 7. The CDR3 is 17 amino acids. The CDR3 reads CASSAGTSGSVYNEQFF. CDR3 coding DNA: TGTGCCAGTAGTGCCGGGACTAGCGGGAGTGTGTACAATGAGCAGTTCTTC.

V gene TRBV18 combines with J gene TRBJ2-3, with D perhaps TRBD1 (6 bases). Looked up from germline, CDR1 is KGHSH and CDR2 is LQKENI. CDR3 size: 14 residues. The V and J ends lost 0 bases and 9 bases respectively, with 13 bases between them. CDR3 sequence: CASSPPLGGATQYF. The CDR3 DNA is TGTGCCAGCTCACCACCATTAGGGGGAGCCACGCAGTATTTT.

The chain uses TRBV27 and TRBJ1-4; weak D call: TRBD1 (5 bases). V dropped 5 bases and J dropped 8 bases, with 15 bases sitting between them. Germline V gene sequence: CDR1 MNHEY, CDR2 SMNVEV (reference sequence). The CDR3 is 14 residues long. The CDR3 DNA is TGTGCCAGCAGTGATCGACGGGGGGGGGAAAAACTGTTTTTT. Its translation is CASSDRRGGEKLFF.

The chain combines TRBV28 with TRBJ1-5; the D gene is possibly TRBD1 (6 bases). The CDR3 sequence is 14 residues long. The V gene lost 6 bases and the J gene lost 0 bases, with 9 bases spanning the gap. Per the germline V gene, CDR1 is MDHEN and CDR2 is SYDVKM. The CDR3 protein is CASRVGGSNQPQHF. The CDR3 DNA sequence: TGTGCCAGCAGGGTAGGGGGTAGCAATCAGCCCCAGCATTTT. Using reference TRBV28 and TRBJ1-5 for the parts outside the CDR3, the full variable domain is DVKVTQSSRYLVKRTGEKVFLECVQDMDHENMFWYRQDPGLGLRLIYFSYDVKMKEKGDIPEGYSVSREKKERFSLILESASTNQTSMYLCASRVGGSNQPQHFGDGTRLSIL.

The chain carries TRBV5-1 and TRBJ2-5, with a tentative D call TRBD2 (6 bases). TRBJ2-7 matches the DNA end more closely, so the J call is doubtful. The CDR3 is made up of 14 amino acids. CDR1 SGHRS and CDR2 YFSETQ come from the germline V gene. CDR3 protein: CASSFLGEAYEQYF. The CDR3 DNA reads TGCGCCAGCAGCTTTCTCGGGGAGGCCTACGAGCAGTACTTC.

The rearrangement links TRBV5-6 to TRBJ1-4, with a possible D match to TRBD1 (6 bases). Trimming took 4 bases from V and 7 from J, leaving 14 bases between them. The germline V gene has CDR1 SGHDT and CDR2 YYEEEE. This CDR3 contains 14 residues. As DNA, the CDR3 is TGTGCCAGCAGCACAGGGTTCTTCGGTGAAAAACTGTTTTTT. It translates to CASSTGFFGEKLFF.

V and J are TRBV7-2 and TRBJ1-1, with D tentatively TRBD1 (5 bases). Between the trimmed V and J ends, which lost 5 bases and 0 bases, there was a span of 13 bases. Per the germline V gene, CDR1 is SGHTA and CDR2 is FQGNSA. This CDR3 contains 15 residues. The CDR3 region has the DNA TGTGCCAGCAGCGTGGACGGGGGATTGAACACTGAAGCTTTCTTT. Translation: CASSVDGGLNTEAFF.

J is TRBJ2-2 and V is TRBV7-7, with 11 bases fitting TRBD2. Germline CDR1 is SSHAT and CDR2 is FNYEAQ (reference sequence). The CDR3 contains 15 residues. The CDR3 loop reads CASGGLAGNTGELFF. CDR3 coding DNA: TGTGCTAGCGGCGGACTAGCGGGGAACACCGGGGAGCTGTTTTTT.

The chain links TRBV4-2 to TRBJ1-3; D uncertain. V lost 0 bases to trimming and J lost 8 bases, with 14 bases between them. CDR3 length: 15 amino acids. Germline CDR1 is LGHNA and CDR2 is YNFKEQ. CDR3 residues: CASSQDLVVSDTIYF. CDR3 DNA sequence: TGTGCCAGCAGCCAAGATTTGGTGGTTTCGGACACCATATATTTT.

This chain links TRBV7-2 with TRBJ1-3; unclear D gene. Germline CDR1 is SGHTA and CDR2 is FQGNSA. The V and J ends lost 5 bases and 0 bases respectively, with 14 bases between them. CDR3 length: 16 residues. In DNA, the CDR3 is TGTGCCAGCAGCCCTCCGGGTGGCCGCTCTGGAAACACCATATATTTT. Protein: CASSPPGGRSGNTIYF.

The genes are TRBV7-2 and TRBJ2-2, with TRBD2 matching over 10 bases. Germline assignment: CDR1 SGHTA and CDR2 FQGNSA. With V trimmed by 5 bases and J by 4 bases, 16 bases remained unmatched. This CDR3 has 19 residues. CDR3 loop: CASSRYFFLAGARTGELFF. The CDR3 DNA follows: TGTGCCAGCAGCCGATACTTTTTCCTAGCGGGAGCCCGCACCGGGGAGCTGTTTTTT.

The rearrangement joins TRBV6-1 to TRBJ1-4; no definite D call. Trimming took 6 bases from V and 1 from J, leaving 12 bases between them. The germline CDR1 and CDR2 sequences are MNHNS and SASEGT. This CDR3 contains 15 residues. The DNA for the CDR3 is TGTGCCAGCAGGGAGACCCAAGGAACTAATGAAAAACTGTTTTTT. It encodes CASRETQGTNEKLFF.

Only a few counts were recorded for this clone. The J gene is TRBJ2-7, the V gene TRBV20-1; unclear D gene. The CDR3 is 10 residues long. Between the trimmed V and J ends, which lost 3 bases and 9 bases, there was a span of 9 bases. Germline V gene data show CDR1 as DFQATT and CDR2 as SNEGSKA (reference sequence). DNA for the CDR3: TGCAGTGCTAGGGAGCGTTCGCAGTACTTC. It specifies CSARERSQYF.

This chain uses TRBV7-2 with TRBJ2-7; 12 nucleotides align to TRBD2. Trimming took 3 bases from V and 2 from J; bases not matched to a gene: 11. There are 18 residues in the CDR3. Per the germline V gene, CDR1 is SGHTA and CDR2 is FQGNSA. The CDR3: CASSFQGGPSGRAYEQYF. Written as DNA, the CDR3 is TGTGCCAGCAGCTTCCAGGGGGGACCTAGCGGGAGGGCCTACGAGCAGTACTTC.